The 23 T cell receptor beta chains below were found in one sample sequenced in a study of T cell responses to AZD1222 COVID-19 vaccine. Here immunoSEQ multiplex PCR was the method, and the copy in TCRdb shows in-frame clones only, minus some. Of about 96,000 clones in the sample, almost 90% were seen once. This sample comprised peripheral blood, obtained on day 0 of AZD1222 vaccination. The receptors were sampled from an adult in good health.

The chain has TRBV3-1 (or the pseudogene TRBV3-2) and TRBJ1-5; a weak D match, TRBD1 (5 bases). The V end was cut by 0 bases, the J end by 7 bases, with 10 bases between. The germline CDR1 and CDR2 sequences are LGHDT and YNNKEL (reference sequence). The CDR3 runs to 14 residues. The CDR3 region is CASSQDSQGQPQHF. The DNA for the CDR3 is TGTGCCAGCAGCCAAGATAGCCAGGGACAGCCCCAGCATTTT.

This chain links TRBV4-2 with TRBJ2-7; TRBD1 might be the D (5 bases). Trimming removed 4 bases from V and 3 bases from J, with 13 bases in between. The CDR3 covers 14 residues. The germline V gene has CDR1 LGHNA and CDR2 YNFKEQ. The DNA of the CDR3 is TGTGCCAGCAGCCTGGACAACACCGTCTACGAGCAGTACTTC. Its protein product is CASSLDNTVYEQYF.

The sample holds one count of this clone. The gene calls are TRBV6-5 and TRBJ2-7, with D possibly called TRBD1 or TRBD2 (5 bases each). CDR1 and CDR2 (germline): MNHEY, SVGAGI. Deletions cut 5 bases from V and 0 bases from J, with 11 bases between. The CDR3 totals 14 residues. The CDR3 region is CASSPGPRSYEQYF. CDR3 nucleotides: TGTGCCAGCAGTCCGGGACCCCGCTCCTACGAGCAGTACTTC.

The chain employs TRBV30 and TRBJ2-1; D tentatively fits TRBD1 or TRBD2 (6 bases each). This CDR3 has 18 amino acids. V lost 4 bases to trimming and J lost 2 bases, with 24 bases between them. Germline values: CDR1 GTSNPN, CDR2 SVGIG (reference sequence). The CDR3: CAWTFTRGLATAYNEQFF. CDR3 nucleotide sequence: TGTGCCTGGACCTTTACCCGGGGGCTGGCAACTGCCTACAATGAGCAGTTCTTC.

CDR3 DNA sequence: TGTGCCAGCAGTGGGGGATCTTTTTTGGGCTACACCTTC. Encoded protein: CASSGGSFLGYTF. This chain uses TRBV25-1 with TRBJ1-2; D uncertain. The germline V gene encodes CDR1 MGHDK and CDR2 SYGVNS. Trimming stripped 4 bases from V and 8 bases from J, with 14 bases between. The CDR3 loop spans 13 amino acids.

The gene calls are TRBV4-2 and TRBJ2-2; 10 bases are shared with TRBD2. This CDR3 comprises 21 residues. Germline V gene sequence: CDR1 LGHNA, CDR2 YNFKEQ. V was clipped by 4 bases and J by 5 bases; unmatched bases: 22. The CDR3 loop reads CASSRPPGAGGRLVGTGELFF. The CDR3 DNA is TGTGCCAGCAGCCGCCCCCCGGGAGCGGGAGGGAGATTGGTGGGAACCGGGGAGCTGTTTTTT.

This chain joins TRBV7-2 and TRBJ1-1; no clear D gene. Germline V lookup: CDR1 SGHTA, CDR2 FQGNSA. The CDR3 spans 17 residues. Trimming stripped 1 base from V and 5 bases from J, with 20 bases between. CDR3 DNA: TGTGCCAGCAGCTTAGTGGTCCCCCGGGGATTGGGTACTGAAGCTTTCTTT. This translates into CASSLVVPRGLGTEAFF.

This clone was detected once. The chain employs TRBV4-3 and TRBJ2-4; D gene ambiguous. Deletions cut 2 bases from V and 1 base from J, with 12 bases between. CDR3 length: 16 amino acids. Germline V gene lookup returns CDR1 LGHNA and CDR2 YSLEER. The DNA for the CDR3 is TGCGCCAGCAGCCAACGGTCCGAAGGGGCCAAAAACATTCAGTACTTC. Encoded protein: CASSQRSEGAKNIQYF.

The rearrangement links TRBV6-1 to TRBJ1-3, with D perhaps matching TRBD1 (5 bases). Germline V gene sequence: CDR1 MNHNS, CDR2 SASEGT. V lost 4 bases, J lost 0 bases, and 16 bases lay in between. The CDR3 is 17 amino acids. The CDR3 protein is CASSGRLRGSSGNTIYF. The CDR3 DNA follows: TGTGCCAGCAGTGGACGCCTGAGGGGTAGCTCTGGAAACACCATATATTTT.

In its sample, this clone was seen once. V is TRBV28 and J is TRBJ2-7, with unresolved D. The CDR3 runs to 11 residues. From germline, CDR1 is MDHEN and CDR2 SYDVKM. V lost 7 bases, J lost 4 bases, and 8 bases lay in between. As DNA, the CDR3 is TGTGCCAGCACCCAAGGGTACGAGCAGTACTTC. Its protein is CASTQGYEQYF. Based on the CDR3 plus reference TRBV28 and TRBJ2-7, the full variable domain is DVKVTQSSRYLVKRTGEKVFLECVQDMDHENMFWYRQDPGLGLRLIYFSYDVKMKEKGDIPEGYSVSREKKERFSLILESASTNQTSMYLCASTQGYEQYFGPGTRLTVT.

CDR3 DNA: TGTGCCAGCAGTCCTCAGGGGGGCACTGAAGCTTTCTTT. Translating it yields CASSPQGGTEAFF. V and J are TRBV11-1 and TRBJ1-1, with 7 nucleotides matching TRBD1. Germline V gives CDR1 SGHAT, CDR2 FQDESV (reference sequence). CDR3 length: 13 amino acids. The ends lost 6 bases at V and 4 bases at J; junction bases unmatched: 5.

The V and J genes are TRBV29-1 and TRBJ2-7; D might be TRBD1 (5 bases). Per germline, CDR1 SQVTM and CDR2 ANQGSEA. Trimming stripped 7 bases from V and 3 bases from J, with 13 bases between. The CDR3 runs 12 residues. The CDR3 protein is CSGTDKLYEQYF. Written as DNA, the CDR3 is TGCAGCGGGACGGACAAGCTCTACGAGCAGTACTTC.

The chain has TRBV28 and TRBJ2-7; a weak D match, TRBD2 (5 bases). Trimming pared 4 bases from V and 2 bases from J, leaving 12 bases between. Looked up from germline, CDR1 is MDHEN and CDR2 is SYDVKM. This CDR3 comprises 14 residues. The CDR3 region is CASSYMGVTYEQYF. The CDR3 nucleotides are TGTGCCAGCAGTTATATGGGAGTTACCTACGAGCAGTACTTC.

V is TRBV5-4 and J is TRBJ2-5; a possible D gene is TRBD1 (6 bases). Germline CDR1 SGHNT, CDR2 YYREEE (reference sequence). V lost 0 bases, J lost 4 bases, and 10 bases lay in between. The CDR3 has 14 amino acids. The CDR3 DNA reads TGTGCCAGCAGCTTGGTTCAGGGGAGAGAGACCCAGTACTTC. As protein: CASSLVQGRETQYF.

This chain uses TRBV6-5 with TRBJ2-1; 9 nucleotides align to TRBD2. The V gene end was trimmed by 0 bases and the J gene end by 9 bases; junction bases not matched to a gene: 9. The CDR3 covers 16 residues. The germline V gene encodes CDR1 MNHEY and CDR2 SVGAGI. The CDR3 DNA reads TGTGCCAGCAGTTACTCGGAGCTAGCGGGATACGGTGAGCAGTTCTTC. Amino acids: CASSYSELAGYGEQFF.

The CDR3 region is CASSRGSRIHHQPQHF. CDR3 bases: TGTGCCAGCAGCCGGGGCAGCCGGATTCACCATCAGCCCCAGCATTTT. J is TRBJ1-5 and V is TRBV28; D is possibly TRBD1 (5 bases). Trimming left V 6 bases short and J 5 bases short, with 20 bases between. Germline CDR1 reads MDHEN; CDR2 reads SYDVKM. This CDR3 is built from 16 residues.

The chain couples TRBV7-2 to TRBJ1-1; D is unresolved. V lost 4 bases, J lost 5 bases, and 11 bases lay in between. The germline gives CDR1 SGHTA, CDR2 FQGNSA. The CDR3 sequence is 13 residues long. The CDR3 nucleotides are TGTGCCAGCAGCTCGCTTGCCTGGACTGAAGCTTTCTTT. Translating gives CASSSLAWTEAFF.

The chain combines TRBV6-1 with TRBJ1-6; D is undetermined. V was cut by 1 base and J by 9 bases, with 13 bases left in between. This CDR3 is built from 15 residues. The germline CDR1 and CDR2 sequences are MNHNS and SASEGT. CDR3 sequence: CASSEERGVGSPLHF. CDR3 in DNA: TGTGCCAGCAGTGAAGAGCGGGGAGTGGGTTCACCCCTCCACTTT.

The table lists this clone with a count of one. The chain employs TRBV19 and TRBJ2-1; TRBD2 matches at 7 bases. CDR1 LNHDA and CDR2 SQIVND come from the germline V gene (reference sequence). This CDR3 contains 15 residues. Losses at the gene ends were 10 bases for V and 3 bases for J; bases not matched to a gene: 12. CDR3 sequence: CATSTGTIVYNEQFF. CDR3 in DNA: TGTGCCACCTCGACCGGGACTATCGTCTACAATGAGCAGTTCTTC.

The chain carries TRBV28 and TRBJ1-1; no clear D. Germline values: CDR1 MDHEN, CDR2 SYDVKM. V shed 0 bases and J shed 5 bases, with 10 bases lying between them. CDR3 length: 14 amino acids. CDR3 sequence reads: CASSLWAGRTEAFF. As DNA, the CDR3 is TGTGCCAGCAGTTTATGGGCGGGGAGGACTGAAGCTTTCTTT.

The V gene is TRBV4-1, the J gene TRBJ1-2, with a possible D match to TRBD1 (5 bases). The CDR3 extends over 16 amino acids. Germline assignment: CDR1 MGHRA and CDR2 YSYEKL. The V end lost 0 bases, the J end lost 6 bases, and 17 bases lay between the germline ends. CDR3 loop: CASSQENRQLRDGYTF. Written as DNA, the CDR3 is TGCGCCAGCAGCCAAGAGAACAGGCAATTAAGGGATGGCTACACCTTC.

The V call is TRBV5-1, the J call TRBJ2-3; D unresolved. Trimming stripped 0 bases from V and 2 bases from J, with 13 bases between. CDR1 is SGHRS, CDR2 YFSETQ, per germline. This CDR3 has 16 residues. The CDR3 region has the DNA TGCGCCAGCAGCTTGGTCGGTCGCGGATACACAGATACGCAGTATTTT. Encoded protein: CASSLVGRGYTDTQYF.

The chain couples TRBV10-3 to TRBJ1-2; possibly TRBD1 for D (5 bases). The CDR3 sequence is 12 residues long. Germline loops: CDR1 ENHRY, CDR2 SYGVKD. V shed 10 bases and J shed 10 bases, with 19 bases lying between them. The CDR3 here is CASRDDPSSYTF. The CDR3 coding sequence is TGTGCCAGCAGGGACGACCCTAGCTCCTACACCTTC.